One T cell receptor beta chain is described in this entry. The protocol was immunoSEQ multiplex PCR, while the TCRdb copy is restricted to in-frame clones and leaves out a portion. The sample gives approximately 82,000 clones, approximately 94% of which show up once; 0.26% is in the top ten. The entry originates in a study of technical replicates of blood from several donors. The V gene's germline CDR1 is SGHRS and CDR2 YFSETQ. After removal of 4 bases from V and 8 bases from J, the junction contained 6 bases not matched to a gene. The CDR3 has 14 amino acids. V and J are TRBV5-1 and TRBJ1-4; 9 nucleotides match TRBD1. This clonotype was obtained from a human donor in good health. The sample taken for sequencing was T cells isolated from PBMCs. CDR3 DNA: TGCGCCAGCAGCGAGGGACAGGGTGCGGAAAAACTGTTTTTT. This translates into CASSEGQGAEKLFF.